The next 21 T cell receptor beta chains were all read from a single sample in a study of patients and donors after allogeneic stem cell transplantation. TCRdb analysed the RT-PCR reads with MiXCR anew, one entry per CDR3 protein. Among 400,000 to 500,000 distinct CDR3 sequences listed, 16% were seen once. Sequenced material: blood, either unsorted or a sorted T cell fraction (not recorded which). The source is a human donor who was either an allogeneic HSCT recipient or a stem cell or donor lymphocyte infusion donor (not recorded which). It is not recorded whose cells these are; they may come from a transplant donor.

This clonotype showed up just once. The CDR3 protein is CASSPKGAGASPFYEQYF. DNA for the CDR3: TGTGCCAGCTCACCAAAGGGGGCGGGGGCCAGCCCTTTCTACGAGCAGTACTTC. The genes are TRBV18 and TRBJ2-7; D is perhaps TRBD1 or TRBD2 (7 bases each). The CDR3 covers 18 residues. Germline V gene data show CDR1 as KGHSH and CDR2 as LQKENI. Deletions cut 2 bases from V and 3 bases from J, with 23 bases between.

At least ten counts were recorded for this clonotype. V and J are TRBV19 and TRBJ1-1; D remains unclear. Trimming cost V 6 bases and J 5 bases, with 19 bases left between them. The CDR3 extends over 15 amino acids. Per germline, CDR1 LNHDA and CDR2 SQIVND (reference sequence). CDR3 coding DNA: TGTGCCAGTAGGGGCTGGAAGATAGGGCGTACTGAAGCTTTCTTT. Its protein product is CASRGWKIGRTEAFF.

This clonotype was counted only a few times. Because the CDR3's place on the DNA is in doubt, the DNA is left out and the CDR3 is given as listed by TCRdb. V usage is TRBV5-4 and J usage is TRBJ1-1; the D call TRBD1 from the table was never checked on the DNA. The CDR3 contains 14 residues when both ends are counted. Germline CDR1 is SGHNT and CDR2 is YYREEE (reference sequence). The CDR3: CASSFGPGGPEAFF.

This rearrangement joins TRBV11-2 to TRBJ2-1, with D possibly being TRBD1 (6 bases). This CDR3 spans 15 amino acids. V lost 4 bases and J 3 bases, leaving 13 bases between the germline ends. Germline CDR1 and CDR2: SGHAT and FQNNGV. Here the CDR3 reads CASSSSGGRYNEQFF. In DNA form, the CDR3 reads TGTGCCAGCAGCTCTAGTGGGGGCCGCTACAATGAGCAGTTCTTC. The complete variable domain, with remaining parts taken from reference TRBV11-2 and TRBJ2-1, reads EAGVAQSPRYKIIEKRQSVAFWCNPISGHATLYWYQQILGQGPKLLIQFQNNGVVDDSQLPKDRFSAERLKGVDSTLKIQPAKLEDSAVYLCASSSSGGRYNEQFFGPGTRLTVL.

The rearrangement joins TRBV4-3 to TRBJ2-2, with 8 bases that match TRBD2. This CDR3 contains 17 residues. Germline CDR1 LGHNA, CDR2 YSLEER. V gave up 0 bases and J gave up 1 base; unmatched junction bases: 4. The CDR3 region is CASSQDGRGENTGELFF. CDR3 sequence (DNA): TGCGCCAGCAGCCAAGACGGGCGGGGGGAGAACACCGGGGAGCTGTTTTTT.

This clonotype was counted many times. The rearrangement uses TRBV7-2 and TRBJ1-2; D is perhaps TRBD1 (5 bases). V lost 3 bases, J lost 3 bases, and 8 bases lay in between. Germline V CDR1 and CDR2: SGHTA, FQGNSA. The CDR3 runs to 13 residues. The CDR3 here is CASSLTADYGYTF. CDR3 coding DNA: TGTGCCAGCAGCTTGACAGCGGACTATGGCTACACCTTC.

The J gene is TRBJ2-5, the V gene TRBV25-1; D is possibly TRBD2 (6 bases). The CDR3 sequence is 14 residues long. Germline V gene lookup returns CDR1 MGHDK and CDR2 SYGVNS. V lost 3 bases to trimming and J lost 5 bases, with 13 bases between them. The CDR3, as DNA: TGTGCCAGCAGTGATGGTGGGGCGGGGGAGACCCAGTACTTC. Amino acid sequence: CASSDGGAGETQYF.

Many counts were recorded for this clonotype. The gene calls are TRBV12-3 or TRBV12-4 and TRBJ2-7, with 12 bases lining up with TRBD2. The CDR3 totals 15 residues. After removal of 6 bases from V and 2 bases from J, the junction contained 5 bases not matched to a gene. The CDR3 sequence is CASSPGLAGAYEQYF. CDR3 in DNA: TGTGCCAGCAGCCCGGGACTAGCGGGTGCCTACGAGCAGTACTTC.

This clonotype has only a few counts. This rearrangement joins TRBV9 to TRBJ1-1, with D hard to call. The CDR3 has 14 amino acids. V lost 0 bases and J lost 4, with 10 bases in between. Germline CDR1 reads SGDLS; CDR2 reads YYNGEE. The chain's CDR3 is CASSVGPRGTEAFF. CDR3 DNA: TGTGCCAGCAGCGTAGGACCGCGGGGCACTGAAGCTTTCTTT.

This sequence joins TRBV24-1 and TRBJ2-7; perhaps D is TRBD1 or TRBD2 (6 bases each). The CDR3 runs to 14 residues. With 4 bases removed from V and 3 bases from J, the gap between germline ends came to 12 bases. CDR1 is KGHDR, CDR2 SFDVKD, per germline. CDR3 coding DNA: TGTGCCACCAGTGACTCGGGGGCAGGCTACGAGCAGTACTTC. Protein: CATSDSGAGYEQYF.

This clonotype was detected only a few times. The chain employs TRBV12-3 or TRBV12-4 and TRBJ1-3, with D possibly being TRBD1 (6 bases). The CDR3 runs 16 residues. V was pared by 4 bases and J by 3 bases, with 16 bases between. CDR3 DNA: TGTGCCAGCAGTTCTGCCACGCGGGACATTGGAAACACCATATATTTT. It codes for CASSSATRDIGNTIYF.

This rearrangement joins TRBV7-2 to TRBJ2-1; 10 bases fit TRBD2. CDR3 length: 14 residues. Germline CDR1 is SGHTA and CDR2 is FQGNSA. J gave up 7 bases and V 3 bases, and 3 bases lay outside the gene matches. The CDR3 nucleotides read TGTGCCAGCAGCTTGCCTAGCGGGAGTAATGAGCAGTTCTTC. Amino acid sequence: CASSLPSGSNEQFF.

This clonotype has at least ten counts. J is TRBJ2-7 and V is TRBV6-1, with 7 bases matching TRBD1. This CDR3 contains 14 residues. V dropped 6 bases and J dropped 4; count of bases not matched to a gene: 9. Germline loops: CDR1 MNHNS, CDR2 SASEGT. As DNA, the CDR3 is TGTGCCAGCAGACCGGGGACAGTTTCTTACGAGCAGTACTTC. It yields the protein CASRPGTVSYEQYF.

The CDR3 sequence: CSATGHISYNEQFF. The CDR3 nucleotides are TGCAGTGCTACGGGACATATCTCCTACAATGAGCAGTTCTTC. The rearrangement joins TRBV20-1 to TRBJ2-1, with a weak D call TRBD1 (6 bases). The V gene's germline CDR1 is DFQATT and CDR2 SNEGSKA (reference sequence). This CDR3 comprises 14 residues. V lost 4 bases, J lost 0 bases, and 10 bases lay in between.

This clonotype showed up many times. The chain combines TRBV12-3 or TRBV12-4 with TRBJ2-1, with 16 bases lining up with TRBD2. V was pared by 1 base and J by 9 bases, with 6 bases of the junction left unmatched. This CDR3 contains 17 residues. The CDR3: CASSLGGLAGGPGEQFF. In nucleotides, the CDR3 is TGTGCCAGCAGTTTAGGGGGACTAGCGGGAGGGCCCGGTGAGCAGTTCTTC.

This rearrangement joins TRBV12-3 or TRBV12-4 to TRBJ1-2; D is ambiguous. V lost 4 bases, J lost 8 bases, and 14 bases lay in between. The CDR3 loop spans 13 amino acids. CDR3 sequence reads: CASSSSSSPGYTF. The CDR3 DNA reads as TGTGCCAGCAGTTCATCGTCTAGCCCCGGCTACACCTTC.

CDR3 region: CASRRGQNTGELFF. CDR3 nucleotide sequence: TGTGCCAGTCGCAGAGGGCAGAACACCGGGGAGCTGTTTTTT. The chain recombines TRBV19 with TRBJ2-2, with D tentatively TRBD2 (5 bases). V gave up 8 bases and J gave up 1 base, with 11 bases separating them. CDR3 length: 14 amino acids. Germline V gene lookup returns CDR1 LNHDA and CDR2 SQIVND (reference sequence). The complete variable domain, with remaining parts taken from reference TRBV19 and TRBJ2-2, reads DGGITQSPKYLFRKEGQNVTLSCEQNLNHDAMYWYRQDPGQGLRLIYYSQIVNDFQKGDIAEGYSVSREKKESFPLTVTSAQKNPTAFYLCASRRGQNTGELFFGEGSRLTVL.

There are many counts of this clonotype. The V gene is TRBV5-1, the J gene TRBJ2-7; D is ambiguous. Between the trimmed V and J ends, which lost 4 bases and 6 bases, there was a span of 17 bases. The CDR3 consists of 14 residues. Germline lookup yields CDR1 SGHRS and CDR2 YFSETQ. The CDR3 region is CASSLIGTAFEQYF. For the CDR3, the DNA is TGCGCCAGCAGCCTAATCGGCACAGCTTTCGAGCAGTACTTC.

This clonotype occurred a few times. CDR3 region: CSAENLNTEAFF. CDR3 bases: TGCAGTGCGGAAAATCTGAACACTGAAGCTTTCTTT. The chain links TRBV20-1 to TRBJ1-1; no clear D. V lost 6 bases and J 0 bases, leaving 8 bases between the germline ends. There are 12 residues in the CDR3. CDR1 is DFQATT, CDR2 SNEGSKA, per germline (reference sequence).

V gene TRBV7-2 combines with J gene TRBJ2-2, with D perhaps TRBD1 or TRBD2 (6 bases each). Trimming shortened V by 2 bases and J by 3 bases, and 16 bases separated the two germline ends. Germline lookup yields CDR1 SGHTA and CDR2 FQGNSA. CDR3 length: 17 amino acids. The CDR3 DNA reads TGTGCCAGCAGCTTATGGTCCCGGGGGCCTGACACCGGGGAGCTGTTTTTT. This translates into CASSLWSRGPDTGELFF.

This rearrangement joins TRBV2 to TRBJ2-2; D tentatively reads TRBD1 or TRBD2 (6 bases each). This CDR3 has 14 amino acids. Trimming took 8 bases from V and 7 from J, leaving 17 bases between them. Germline CDR1 reads SNHLY; CDR2 reads FYNNEI. The CDR3 DNA reads as TGTGCCAGCCACAGGGAGGTTTACGGCGGGGAGCTGTTTTTT. This gives the protein CASHREVYGGELFF.